This T cell receptor (beta chain) was recorded in a study of OX40 agonist ivuxolimab in advanced cancers. Whole-study context: An agonistic anti-OX40 (CD134) antibody, ivuxolimab, was used to treat the patients. Hepatocellular carcinoma, melanoma, renal cell or head and neck cancer affected the dose-escalation patients.

Germline lookup yields CDR1 SGHDT and CDR2 YYEEEE. The V gene lost 1 base and the J gene lost 0 bases, with 14 bases spanning the gap. The length of the CDR3 is 17 residues. A word on this clone: The antigen remains undetermined.

Repertoires were generated with immunoSEQ multiplex PCR, while TCRdb's copy carries only in-frame clones and drops some. This repertoire shows 85,000 to 100,000 clones, approximately 93% found once; its top ten account for about 0.17%. Overall study findings and caveats: At 0.1 to 3.0 mg/kg, clonal expansion of CD4+ and CD8+ blood T cells had occurred by week 6. Among T cells, CD8+ cells averaged more expanded clones than CD4+ cells.

The genes are TRBV5-6 and TRBJ1-5; no clear D. This material consisted of CD4+ or CD8+ T cells sorted from blood, taken in a trial of the OX40 agonist ivuxolimab. The clonotype comes from an adult with an advanced solid tumor such as melanoma, head and neck, liver or kidney cancer. The CDR3 sequence is CASSLLGRTDSNQPQHF. CDR3 DNA sequence: TGTGCCAGCAGCTTGTTGGGCAGGACTGATAGCAATCAGCCCCAGCATTTT.